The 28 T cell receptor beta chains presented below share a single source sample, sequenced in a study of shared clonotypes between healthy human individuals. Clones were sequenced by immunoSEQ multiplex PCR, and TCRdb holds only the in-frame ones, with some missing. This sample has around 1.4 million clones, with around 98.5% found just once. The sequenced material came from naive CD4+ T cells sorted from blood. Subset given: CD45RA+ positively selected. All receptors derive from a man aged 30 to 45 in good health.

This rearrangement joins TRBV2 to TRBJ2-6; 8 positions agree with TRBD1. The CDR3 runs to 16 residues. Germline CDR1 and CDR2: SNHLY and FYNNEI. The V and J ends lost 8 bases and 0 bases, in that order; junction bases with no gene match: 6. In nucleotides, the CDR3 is TGTGCCAGCCGGACAGGGCAATTCTCTGGGGCCAACGTCCTGACTTTC. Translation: CASRTGQFSGANVLTF.

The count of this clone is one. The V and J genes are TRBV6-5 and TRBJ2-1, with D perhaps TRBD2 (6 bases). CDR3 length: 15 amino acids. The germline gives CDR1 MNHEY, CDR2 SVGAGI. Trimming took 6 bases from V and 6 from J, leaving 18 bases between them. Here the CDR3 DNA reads TGTGCCAGCAGGGGACTGGGGAGTCCCACCAATGAGCAGTTCTTC. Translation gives CASRGLGSPTNEQFF.

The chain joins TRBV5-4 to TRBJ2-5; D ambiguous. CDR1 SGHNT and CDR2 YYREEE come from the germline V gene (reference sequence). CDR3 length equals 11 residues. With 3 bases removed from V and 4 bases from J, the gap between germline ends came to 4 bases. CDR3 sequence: CASSSSETQYF. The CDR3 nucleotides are TGTGCCAGCAGCTCTTCAGAGACCCAGTACTTC. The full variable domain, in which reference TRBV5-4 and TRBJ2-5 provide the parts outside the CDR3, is ETGVTQSPTHLIKTRGQQVTLRCSSQSGHNTVSWYQQALGQGPQFIFQYYREEENGRGNFPPRFSGLQFPNYSSELNVNALELDDSALYLCASSSSETQYFGPGTRLLVL.

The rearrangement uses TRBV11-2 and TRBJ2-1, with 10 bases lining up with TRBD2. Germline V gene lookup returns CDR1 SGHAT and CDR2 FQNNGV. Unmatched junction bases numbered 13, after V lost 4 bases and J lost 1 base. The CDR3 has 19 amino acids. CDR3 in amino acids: CASSSRPGAGGMSYNEQFF. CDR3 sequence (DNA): TGTGCCAGCAGCTCGCGCCCTGGAGCGGGAGGGATGTCCTACAATGAGCAGTTCTTC.

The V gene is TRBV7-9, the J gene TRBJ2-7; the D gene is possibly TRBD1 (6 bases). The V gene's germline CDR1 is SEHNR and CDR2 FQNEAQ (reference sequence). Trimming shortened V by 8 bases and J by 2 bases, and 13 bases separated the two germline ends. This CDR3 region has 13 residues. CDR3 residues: CASARTATYEQYF. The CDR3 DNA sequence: TGTGCCAGCGCCCGGACAGCCACCTACGAGCAGTACTTC.

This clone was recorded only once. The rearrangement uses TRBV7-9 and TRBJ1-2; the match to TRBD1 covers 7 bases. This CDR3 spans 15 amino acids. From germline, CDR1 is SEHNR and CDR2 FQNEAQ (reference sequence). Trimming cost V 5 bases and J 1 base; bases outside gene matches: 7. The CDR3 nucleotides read TGTGCCAGCAGCCTACGGACAGGCCATAACTATGGCTACACCTTC. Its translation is CASSLRTGHNYGYTF.

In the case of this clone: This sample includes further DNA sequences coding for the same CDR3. DNA for the CDR3: TGTGCCAGCAGCCTAGCGGGGACCTACGAGCAGTACTTC. Translated: CASSLAGTYEQYF. The chain recombines TRBV27 with TRBJ2-7; TRBD2 matches 9 bases. The germline V gene encodes CDR1 MNHEY and CDR2 SMNVEV (reference sequence). The V and J ends lost 6 bases and 2 bases, in that order; junction bases with no gene match: 2. There are 13 residues in the CDR3.

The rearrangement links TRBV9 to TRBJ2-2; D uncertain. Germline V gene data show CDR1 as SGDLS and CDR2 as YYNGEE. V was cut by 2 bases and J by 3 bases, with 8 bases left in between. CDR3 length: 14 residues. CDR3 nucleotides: TGTGCCAGCAGCGTCCGACTCTACACCGGGGAGCTGTTTTTT. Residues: CASSVRLYTGELFF.

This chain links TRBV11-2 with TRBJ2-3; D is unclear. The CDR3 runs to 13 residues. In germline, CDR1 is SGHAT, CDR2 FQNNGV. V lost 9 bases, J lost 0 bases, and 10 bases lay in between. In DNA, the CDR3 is TGTGCCAGTAGCAGAACTAGCACAGATACGCAGTATTTT. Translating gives CASSRTSTDTQYF. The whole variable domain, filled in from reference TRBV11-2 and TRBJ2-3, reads EAGVAQSPRYKIIEKRQSVAFWCNPISGHATLYWYQQILGQGPKLLIQFQNNGVVDDSQLPKDRFSAERLKGVDSTLKIQPAKLEDSAVYLCASSRTSTDTQYFGPGTRLTVL.

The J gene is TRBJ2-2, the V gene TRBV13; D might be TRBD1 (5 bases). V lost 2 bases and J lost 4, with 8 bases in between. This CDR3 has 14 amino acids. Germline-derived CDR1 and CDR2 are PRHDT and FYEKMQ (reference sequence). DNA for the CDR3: TGTGCCAGCAGCTTAAATAGGGGCACCGGGGAGCTGTTTTTT. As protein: CASSLNRGTGELFF.

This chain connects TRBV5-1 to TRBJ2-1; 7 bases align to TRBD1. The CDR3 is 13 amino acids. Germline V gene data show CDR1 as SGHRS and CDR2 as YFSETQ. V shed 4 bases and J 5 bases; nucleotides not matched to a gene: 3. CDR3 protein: CASSQTGNNEQFF. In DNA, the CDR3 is TGCGCCAGCAGCCAGACAGGGAACAATGAGCAGTTCTTC.

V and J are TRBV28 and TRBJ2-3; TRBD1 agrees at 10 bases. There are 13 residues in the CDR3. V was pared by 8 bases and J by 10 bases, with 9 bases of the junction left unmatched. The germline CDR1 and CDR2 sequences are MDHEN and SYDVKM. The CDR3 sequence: CASGRTGGYAQYF. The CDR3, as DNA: TGTGCCAGCGGGCGGACAGGGGGGTATGCGCAGTATTTT.

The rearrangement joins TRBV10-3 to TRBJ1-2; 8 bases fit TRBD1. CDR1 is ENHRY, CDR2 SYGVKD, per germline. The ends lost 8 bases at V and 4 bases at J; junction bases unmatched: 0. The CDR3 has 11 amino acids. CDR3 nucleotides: TGTGCCATCGGACAGGGCTATGGCTACACCTTC. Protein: CAIGQGYGYTF.

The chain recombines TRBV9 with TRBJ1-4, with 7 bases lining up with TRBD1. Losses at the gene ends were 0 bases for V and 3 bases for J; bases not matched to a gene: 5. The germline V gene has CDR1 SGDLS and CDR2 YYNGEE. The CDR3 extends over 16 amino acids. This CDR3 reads CASSVAPGTANEKLFF. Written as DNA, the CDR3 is TGTGCCAGCAGCGTAGCCCCCGGGACAGCTAATGAAAAACTGTTTTTT.

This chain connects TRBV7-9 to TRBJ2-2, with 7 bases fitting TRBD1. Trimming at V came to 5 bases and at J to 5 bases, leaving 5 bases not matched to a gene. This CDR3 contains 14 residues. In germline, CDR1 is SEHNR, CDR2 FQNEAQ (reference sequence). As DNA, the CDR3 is TGTGCCAGCAGCCTGACAGGGAATACCGGGGAGCTGTTTTTT. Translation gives CASSLTGNTGELFF.

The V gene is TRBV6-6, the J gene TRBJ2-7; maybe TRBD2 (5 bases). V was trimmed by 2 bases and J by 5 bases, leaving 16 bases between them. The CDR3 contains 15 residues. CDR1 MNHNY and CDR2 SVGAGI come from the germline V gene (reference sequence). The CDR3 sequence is CASSYHPRFGDEQYF. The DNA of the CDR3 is TGTGCCAGCAGTTACCACCCTCGGTTCGGGGACGAGCAGTACTTC.

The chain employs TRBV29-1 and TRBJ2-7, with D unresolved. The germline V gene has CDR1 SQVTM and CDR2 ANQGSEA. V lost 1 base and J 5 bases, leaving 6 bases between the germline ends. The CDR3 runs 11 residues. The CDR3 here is CSVEGRDEQYF. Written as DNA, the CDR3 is TGCAGCGTTGAAGGTCGAGACGAGCAGTACTTC.

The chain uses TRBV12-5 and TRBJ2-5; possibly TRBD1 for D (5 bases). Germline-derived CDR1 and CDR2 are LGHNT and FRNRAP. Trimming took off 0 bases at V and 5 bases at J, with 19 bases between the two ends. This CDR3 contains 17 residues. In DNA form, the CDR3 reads TGTGCTAGTGGTTTGGTACTCGGCTGGGGCCGCGAGGAGACCCAGTACTTC. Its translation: CASGLVLGWGREETQYF.

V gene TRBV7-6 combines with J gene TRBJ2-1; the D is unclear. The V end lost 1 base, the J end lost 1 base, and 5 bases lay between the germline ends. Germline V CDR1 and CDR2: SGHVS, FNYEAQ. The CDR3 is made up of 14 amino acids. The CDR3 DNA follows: TGTGCCAGCAGCTTAGGACCATCCTACAATGAGCAGTTCTTC. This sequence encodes CASSLGPSYNEQFF.

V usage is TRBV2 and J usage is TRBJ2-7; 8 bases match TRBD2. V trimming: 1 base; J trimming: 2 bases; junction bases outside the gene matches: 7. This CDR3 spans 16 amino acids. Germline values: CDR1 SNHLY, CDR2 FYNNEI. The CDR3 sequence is CASSEDGLAGPYEQYF. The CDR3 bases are TGTGCCAGCAGTGAAGACGGGCTAGCGGGTCCCTACGAGCAGTACTTC.

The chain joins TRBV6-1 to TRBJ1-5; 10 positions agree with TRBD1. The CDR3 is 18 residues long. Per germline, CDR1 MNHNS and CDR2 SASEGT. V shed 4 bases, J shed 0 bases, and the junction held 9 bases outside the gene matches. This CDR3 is CASSAGTGDSFSNQPQHF. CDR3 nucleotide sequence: TGTGCCAGCAGTGCCGGGACAGGGGATTCCTTTAGCAATCAGCCCCAGCATTTT.

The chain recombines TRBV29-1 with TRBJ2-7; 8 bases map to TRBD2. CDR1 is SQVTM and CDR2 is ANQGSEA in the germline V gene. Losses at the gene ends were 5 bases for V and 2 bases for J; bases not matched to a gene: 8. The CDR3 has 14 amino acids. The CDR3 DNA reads TGCAGCGTTATTCGGGAGGGCTTCACCTACGAGCAGTACTTC. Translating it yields CSVIREGFTYEQYF.

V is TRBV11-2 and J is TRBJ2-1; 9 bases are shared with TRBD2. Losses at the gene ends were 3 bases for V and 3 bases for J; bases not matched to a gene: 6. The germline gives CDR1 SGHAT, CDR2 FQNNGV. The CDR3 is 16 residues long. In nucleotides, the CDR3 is TGTGCCAGCAGCTTCGGACTAGCGAAGCTCTACAATGAGCAGTTCTTC. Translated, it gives CASSFGLAKLYNEQFF.

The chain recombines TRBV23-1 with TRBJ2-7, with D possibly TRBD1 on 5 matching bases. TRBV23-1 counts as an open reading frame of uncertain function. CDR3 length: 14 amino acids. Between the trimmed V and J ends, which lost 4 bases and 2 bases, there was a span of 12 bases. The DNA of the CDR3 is TGCGCCAGCAGTCCTACAGGCCCCCCCTACGAGCAGTACTTC. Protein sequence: CASSPTGPPYEQYF.

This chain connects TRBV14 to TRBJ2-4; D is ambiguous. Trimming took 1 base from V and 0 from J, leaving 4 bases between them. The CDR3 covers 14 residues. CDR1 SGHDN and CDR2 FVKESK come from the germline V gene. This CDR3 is CASSQGTAKNIQYF. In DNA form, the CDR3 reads TGTGCCAGCAGCCAAGGGACAGCCAAAAACATTCAGTACTTC.

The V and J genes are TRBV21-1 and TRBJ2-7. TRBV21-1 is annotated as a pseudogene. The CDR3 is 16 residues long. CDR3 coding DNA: TGTGCCAGCTCCCGAGGTCTCAGGCTAGGAGCCTACGAGCAGTACTTC. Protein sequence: CASSRGLRLGAYEQYF.

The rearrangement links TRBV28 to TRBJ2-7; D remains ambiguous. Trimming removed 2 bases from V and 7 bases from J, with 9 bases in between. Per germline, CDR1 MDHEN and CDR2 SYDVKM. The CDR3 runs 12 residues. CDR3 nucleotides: TGTGCCAGCAGTTTAACCAGGCGGGAGCAGTACTTC. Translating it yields CASSLTRREQYF. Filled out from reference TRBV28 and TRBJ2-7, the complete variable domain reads DVKVTQSSRYLVKRTGEKVFLECVQDMDHENMFWYRQDPGLGLRLIYFSYDVKMKEKGDIPEGYSVSREKKERFSLILESASTNQTSMYLCASSLTRREQYFGPGTRLTVT.

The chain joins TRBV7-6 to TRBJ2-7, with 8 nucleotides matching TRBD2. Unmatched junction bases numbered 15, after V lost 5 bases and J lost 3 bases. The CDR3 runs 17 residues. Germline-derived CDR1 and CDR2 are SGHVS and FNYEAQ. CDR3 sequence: CASSRFVPTSDNYEQYF. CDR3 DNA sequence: TGTGCCAGCAGCCGCTTTGTCCCGACTAGCGACAACTACGAGCAGTACTTC.